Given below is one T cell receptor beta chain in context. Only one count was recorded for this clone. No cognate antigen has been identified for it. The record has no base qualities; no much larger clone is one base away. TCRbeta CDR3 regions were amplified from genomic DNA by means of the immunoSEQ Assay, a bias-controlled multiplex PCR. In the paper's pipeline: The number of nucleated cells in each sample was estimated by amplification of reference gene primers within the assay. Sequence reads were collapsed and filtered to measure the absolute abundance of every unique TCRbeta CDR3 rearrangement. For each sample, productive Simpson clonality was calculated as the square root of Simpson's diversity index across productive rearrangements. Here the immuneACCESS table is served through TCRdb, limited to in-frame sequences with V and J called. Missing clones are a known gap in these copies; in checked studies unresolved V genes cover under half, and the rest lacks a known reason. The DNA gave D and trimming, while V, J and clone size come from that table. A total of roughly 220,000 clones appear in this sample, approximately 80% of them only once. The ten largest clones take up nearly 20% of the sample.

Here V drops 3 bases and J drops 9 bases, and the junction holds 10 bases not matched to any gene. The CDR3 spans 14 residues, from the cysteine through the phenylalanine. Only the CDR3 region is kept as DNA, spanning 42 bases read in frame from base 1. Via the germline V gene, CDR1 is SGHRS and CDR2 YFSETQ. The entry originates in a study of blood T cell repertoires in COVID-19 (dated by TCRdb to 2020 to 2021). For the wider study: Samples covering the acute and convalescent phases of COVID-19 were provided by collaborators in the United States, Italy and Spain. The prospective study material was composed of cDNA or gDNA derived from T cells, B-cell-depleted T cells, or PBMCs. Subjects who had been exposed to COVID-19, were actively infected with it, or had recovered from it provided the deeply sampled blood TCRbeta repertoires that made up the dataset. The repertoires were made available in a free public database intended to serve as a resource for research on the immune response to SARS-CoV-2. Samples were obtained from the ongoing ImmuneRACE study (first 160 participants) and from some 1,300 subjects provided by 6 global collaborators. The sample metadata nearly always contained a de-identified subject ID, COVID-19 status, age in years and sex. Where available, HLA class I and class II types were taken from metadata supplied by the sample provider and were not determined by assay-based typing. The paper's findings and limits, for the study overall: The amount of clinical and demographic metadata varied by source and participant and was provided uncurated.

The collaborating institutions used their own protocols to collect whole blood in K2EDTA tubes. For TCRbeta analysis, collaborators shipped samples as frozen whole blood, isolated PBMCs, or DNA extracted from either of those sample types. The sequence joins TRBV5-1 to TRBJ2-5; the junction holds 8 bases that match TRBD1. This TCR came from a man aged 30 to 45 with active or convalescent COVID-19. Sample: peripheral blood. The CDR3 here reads CASSYRTGQWAQYF. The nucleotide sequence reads TGCGCCAGCAGCTACCGGACAGGGCAATGGGCCCAGTACTTC.